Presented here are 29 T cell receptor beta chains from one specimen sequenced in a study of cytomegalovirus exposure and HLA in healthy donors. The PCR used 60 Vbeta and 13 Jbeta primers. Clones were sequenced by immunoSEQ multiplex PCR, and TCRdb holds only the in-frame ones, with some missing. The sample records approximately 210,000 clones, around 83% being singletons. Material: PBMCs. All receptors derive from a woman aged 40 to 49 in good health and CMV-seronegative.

The CDR3 is CASSLQGLGEQYF. DNA for the CDR3: TGTGCCAGCAGCCTACAGGGATTGGGCGAGCAGTACTTC. The chain links TRBV7-2 to TRBJ2-7, with D possibly TRBD1 on 6 matching bases. V shed 5 bases and J shed 6 bases, with 14 bases lying between them. The CDR3 has 13 amino acids. Germline lookup yields CDR1 SGHTA and CDR2 FQGNSA.

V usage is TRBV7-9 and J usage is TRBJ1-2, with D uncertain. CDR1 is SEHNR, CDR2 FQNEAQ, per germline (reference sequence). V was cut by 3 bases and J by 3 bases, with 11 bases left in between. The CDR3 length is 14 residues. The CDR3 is CASSFGGDYYGYTF. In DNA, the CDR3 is TGTGCCAGCAGCTTCGGCGGCGATTACTATGGCTACACCTTC. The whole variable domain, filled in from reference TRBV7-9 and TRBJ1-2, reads DTGVSQNPRHKITKRGQNVTFRCDPISEHNRLYWYRQTLGQGPEFLTYFQNEAQLEKSRLLSDRFSAERPKGSFSTLEIQRTEQGDSAMYLCASSFGGDYYGYTFGSGTRLTVV.

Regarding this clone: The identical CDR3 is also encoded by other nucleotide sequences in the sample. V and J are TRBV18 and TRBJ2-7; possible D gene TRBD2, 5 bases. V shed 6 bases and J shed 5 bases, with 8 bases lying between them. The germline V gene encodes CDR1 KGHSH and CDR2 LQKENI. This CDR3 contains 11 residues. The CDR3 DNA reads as TGTGCCAGCTCGCCCGGGGACGAGCAGTACTTC. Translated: CASSPGDEQYF.

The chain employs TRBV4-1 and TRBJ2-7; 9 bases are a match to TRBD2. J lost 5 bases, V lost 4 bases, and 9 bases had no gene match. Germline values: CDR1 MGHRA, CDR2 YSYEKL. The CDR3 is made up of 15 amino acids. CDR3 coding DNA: TGCGCCAGCAGCCCTAAGACTAGCGGCTTCGACGAGCAGTACTTC. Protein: CASSPKTSGFDEQYF.

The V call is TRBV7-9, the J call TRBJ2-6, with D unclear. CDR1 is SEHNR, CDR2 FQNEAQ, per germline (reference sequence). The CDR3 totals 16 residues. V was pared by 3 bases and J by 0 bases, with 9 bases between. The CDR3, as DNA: TGTGCCAGCAGCTTGCTAATTAGCTCTGGGGCCAACGTCCTGACTTTC. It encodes CASSLLISSGANVLTF.

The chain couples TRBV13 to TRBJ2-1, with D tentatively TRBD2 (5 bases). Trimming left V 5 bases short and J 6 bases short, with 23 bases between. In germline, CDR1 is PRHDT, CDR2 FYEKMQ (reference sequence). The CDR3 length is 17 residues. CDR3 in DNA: TGTGCCAGCAGCGCCCTGGACTGGCGGCTGGTAGGCAATGAGCAGTTCTTC. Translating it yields CASSALDWRLVGNEQFF.

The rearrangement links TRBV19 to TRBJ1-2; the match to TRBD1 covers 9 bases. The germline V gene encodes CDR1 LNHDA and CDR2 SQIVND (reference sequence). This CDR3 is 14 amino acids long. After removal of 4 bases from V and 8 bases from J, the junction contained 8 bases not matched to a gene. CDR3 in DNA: TGTGCCAGTAGTAGGGACAGGGAATGGGGGGGCTACACCTTC. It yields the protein CASSRDREWGGYTF.

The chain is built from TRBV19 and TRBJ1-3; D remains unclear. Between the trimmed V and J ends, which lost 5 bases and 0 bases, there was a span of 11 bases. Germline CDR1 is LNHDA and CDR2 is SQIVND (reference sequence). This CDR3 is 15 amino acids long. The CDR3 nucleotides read TGTGCCAGTAGTTTGGACTACAACTCTGGAAACACCATATATTTT. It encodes CASSLDYNSGNTIYF.

The CDR3 sequence is CASSYGQGYEQYF. Here the CDR3 DNA reads TGCGCCAGCTCTTACGGACAGGGCTACGAGCAGTACTTC. This sequence joins TRBV10-2 and TRBJ2-7; TRBD1 matches 8 bases. CDR3 size: 13 residues. The V gene's germline CDR1 is WSHSY and CDR2 SAAADI. J gave up 3 bases and V 8 bases, and 6 bases lay outside the gene matches.

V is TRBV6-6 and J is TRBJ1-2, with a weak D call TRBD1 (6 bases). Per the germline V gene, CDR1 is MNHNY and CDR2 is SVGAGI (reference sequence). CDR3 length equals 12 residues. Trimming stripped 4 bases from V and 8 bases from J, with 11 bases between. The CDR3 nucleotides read TGTGCCAGCAGTTTACAGGGAGAAGGCTACACCTTC. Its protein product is CASSLQGEGYTF.

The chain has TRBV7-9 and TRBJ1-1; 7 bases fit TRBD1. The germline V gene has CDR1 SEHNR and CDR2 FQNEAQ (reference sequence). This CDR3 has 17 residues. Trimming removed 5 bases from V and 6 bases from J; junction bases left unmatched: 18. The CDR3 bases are TGTGCCAGCAGCCCCCCCGAGGGGACAGCCGTTAAGGCTGAAGCTTTCTTT. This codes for CASSPPEGTAVKAEAFF.

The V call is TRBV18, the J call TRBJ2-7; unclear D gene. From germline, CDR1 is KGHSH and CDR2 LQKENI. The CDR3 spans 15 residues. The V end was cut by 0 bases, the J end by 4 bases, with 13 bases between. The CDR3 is CASSPPRKGSYEQYF. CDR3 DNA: TGTGCCAGCTCACCACCGCGGAAAGGTTCATACGAGCAGTACTTC.

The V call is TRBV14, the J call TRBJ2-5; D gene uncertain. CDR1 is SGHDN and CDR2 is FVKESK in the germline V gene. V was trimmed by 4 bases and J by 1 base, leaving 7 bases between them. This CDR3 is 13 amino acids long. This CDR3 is CASSPLSQETQYF. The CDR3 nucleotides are TGTGCCAGCAGCCCTTTGTCCCAAGAGACCCAGTACTTC. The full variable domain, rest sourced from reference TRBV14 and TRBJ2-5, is EAGVTQFPSHSVIEKGQTVTLRCDPISGHDNLYWYRRVMGKEIKFLLHFVKESKQDESGMPNNRFLAERTGGTYSTLKVQPAELEDSGVYFCASSPLSQETQYFGPGTRLLVL.

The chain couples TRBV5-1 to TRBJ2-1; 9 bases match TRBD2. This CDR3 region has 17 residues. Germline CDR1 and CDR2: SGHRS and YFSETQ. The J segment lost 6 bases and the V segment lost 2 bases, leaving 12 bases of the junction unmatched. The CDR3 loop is CASSLGLGGGGSNEQFF. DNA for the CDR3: TGCGCCAGCAGCTTAGGGTTAGGCGGGGGGGGGAGCAATGAGCAGTTCTTC.

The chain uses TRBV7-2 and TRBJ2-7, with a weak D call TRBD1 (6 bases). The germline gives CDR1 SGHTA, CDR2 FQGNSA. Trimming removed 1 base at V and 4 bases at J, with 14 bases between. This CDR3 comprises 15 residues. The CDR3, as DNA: TGTGCCAGCAGCTTAGTCCTCAGGGGCGGATACGAGCAGTACTTC. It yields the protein CASSLVLRGGYEQYF.

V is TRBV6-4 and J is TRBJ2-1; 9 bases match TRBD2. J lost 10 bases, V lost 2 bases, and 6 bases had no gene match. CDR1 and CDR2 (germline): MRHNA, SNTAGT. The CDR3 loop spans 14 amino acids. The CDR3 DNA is TGTGCCAGCAGTGACATTAGCGGGAGCACGGAGCAGTTCTTC. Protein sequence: CASSDISGSTEQFF.

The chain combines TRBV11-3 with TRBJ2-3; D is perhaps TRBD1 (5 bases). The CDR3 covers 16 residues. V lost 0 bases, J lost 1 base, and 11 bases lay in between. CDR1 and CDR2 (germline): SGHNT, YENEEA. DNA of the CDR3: TGTGCCAGCAGCTTAGATCCCCAGGGCCGCACAGATACGCAGTATTTT. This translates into CASSLDPQGRTDTQYF.

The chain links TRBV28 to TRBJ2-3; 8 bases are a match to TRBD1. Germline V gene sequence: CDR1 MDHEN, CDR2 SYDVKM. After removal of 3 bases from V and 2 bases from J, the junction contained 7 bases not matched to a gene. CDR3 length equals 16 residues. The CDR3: CASSFFGTGYTDTQYF. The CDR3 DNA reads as TGTGCCAGCAGTTTTTTCGGGACAGGCTACACAGATACGCAGTATTTT. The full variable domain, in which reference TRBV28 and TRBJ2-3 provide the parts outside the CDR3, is DVKVTQSSRYLVKRTGEKVFLECVQDMDHENMFWYRQDPGLGLRLIYFSYDVKMKEKGDIPEGYSVSREKKERFSLILESASTNQTSMYLCASSFFGTGYTDTQYFGPGTRLTVL.

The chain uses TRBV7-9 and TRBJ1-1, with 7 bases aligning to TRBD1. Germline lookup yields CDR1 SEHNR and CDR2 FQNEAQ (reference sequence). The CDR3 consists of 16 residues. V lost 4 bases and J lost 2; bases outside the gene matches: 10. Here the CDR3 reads CASSSGQSSFNTEAFF. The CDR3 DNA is TGTGCCAGCAGCTCGGGACAGTCAAGTTTTAACACTGAAGCTTTCTTT.

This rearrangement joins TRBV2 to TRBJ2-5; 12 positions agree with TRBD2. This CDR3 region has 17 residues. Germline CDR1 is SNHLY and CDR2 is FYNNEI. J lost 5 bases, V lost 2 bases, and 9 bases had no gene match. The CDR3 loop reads CASSELTSGRVRETQYF. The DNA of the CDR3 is TGTGCCAGCAGTGAATTGACTAGCGGGAGAGTTAGGGAGACCCAGTACTTC.

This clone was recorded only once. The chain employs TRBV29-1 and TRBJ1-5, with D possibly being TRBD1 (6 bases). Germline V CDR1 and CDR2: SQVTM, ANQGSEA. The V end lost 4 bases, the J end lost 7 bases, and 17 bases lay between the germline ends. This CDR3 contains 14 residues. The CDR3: CSVGAGAPGQPQHF. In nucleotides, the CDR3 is TGCAGCGTTGGGGCGGGGGCTCCCGGGCAGCCCCAGCATTTT.

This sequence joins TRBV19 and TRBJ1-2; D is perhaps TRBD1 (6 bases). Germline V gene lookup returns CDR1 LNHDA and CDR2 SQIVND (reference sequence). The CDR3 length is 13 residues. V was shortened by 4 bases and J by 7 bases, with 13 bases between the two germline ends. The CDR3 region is CASSTQTGGGYTF. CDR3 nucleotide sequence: TGTGCCAGTAGTACTCAGACAGGTGGTGGCTACACCTTC.

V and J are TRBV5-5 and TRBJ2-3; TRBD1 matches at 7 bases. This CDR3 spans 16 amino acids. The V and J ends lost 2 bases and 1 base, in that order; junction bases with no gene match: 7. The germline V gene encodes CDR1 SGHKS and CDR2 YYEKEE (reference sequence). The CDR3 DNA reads TGTGCCAGCAGCTTTCGTGAGGGGGCGCGCACAGATACGCAGTATTTT. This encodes CASSFREGARTDTQYF.

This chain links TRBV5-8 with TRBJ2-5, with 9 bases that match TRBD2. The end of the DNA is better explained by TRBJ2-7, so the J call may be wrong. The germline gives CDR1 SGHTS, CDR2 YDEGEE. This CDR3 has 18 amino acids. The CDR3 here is CASSREGSKGGRVHEQYF. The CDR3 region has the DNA TGTGCCAGCAGCAGGGAAGGGTCAAAAGGCGGGAGGGTCCACGAGCAGTACTTC.

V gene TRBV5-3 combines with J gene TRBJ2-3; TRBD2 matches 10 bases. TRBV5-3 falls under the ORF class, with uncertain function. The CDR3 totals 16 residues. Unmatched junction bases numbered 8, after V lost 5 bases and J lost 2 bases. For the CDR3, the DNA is TGTGCCAGAAGGCAGGGGACTAGCGAAACCACAGATACGCAGTATTTT. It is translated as CARRQGTSETTDTQYF.

The DNA of the CDR3 is TGTGCCACACTCCGACTAGATTACTACGAGCAGTACTTC. Protein product: CATLRLDYYEQYF. This chain connects TRBV28 to TRBJ2-7, with D possibly TRBD2 on 6 matching bases. CDR3 length: 13 amino acids. Germline values: CDR1 MDHEN, CDR2 SYDVKM. With 10 bases removed from V and 3 bases from J, the gap between germline ends came to 16 bases.

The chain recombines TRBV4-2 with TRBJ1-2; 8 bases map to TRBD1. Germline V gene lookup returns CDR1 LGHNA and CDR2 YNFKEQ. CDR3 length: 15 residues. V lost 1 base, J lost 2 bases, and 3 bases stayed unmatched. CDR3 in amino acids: CASSQADRANYGYTF. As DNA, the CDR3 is TGTGCCAGCAGCCAAGCGGACAGGGCGAACTATGGCTACACCTTC.

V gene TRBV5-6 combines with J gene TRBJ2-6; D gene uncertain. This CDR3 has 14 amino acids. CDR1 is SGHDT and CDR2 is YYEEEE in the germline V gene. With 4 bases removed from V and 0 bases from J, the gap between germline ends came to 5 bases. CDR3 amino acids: CASSLSSGANVLTF. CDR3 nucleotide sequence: TGTGCCAGCAGCCTGAGCTCTGGGGCCAACGTCCTGACTTTC.

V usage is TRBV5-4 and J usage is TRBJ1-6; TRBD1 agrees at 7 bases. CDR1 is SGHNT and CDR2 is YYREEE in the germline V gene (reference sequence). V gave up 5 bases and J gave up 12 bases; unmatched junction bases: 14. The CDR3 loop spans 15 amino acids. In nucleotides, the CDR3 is TGTGCCAGCAGTGACAGGGCCTCCTTCGTAAAACCCCTCCACTTT. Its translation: CASSDRASFVKPLHF.